The text below deals with one T cell receptor beta chain. Antigen: not known. Sequencing was performed with immunoSEQ multiplex PCR; in TCRdb, only in-frame clones are kept and a portion is missing. The sample yields 15,000 or so clones, roughly 98% seen once. These data belong to a study of monozygotic twins with cystic fibrosis. Background on the study: With roughly 16 PCR cycles, barcoded libraries came from about 3.2 micrograms of fragmented DNA.

The CDR3 sequence is 15 residues long. Germline V lookup: CDR1 MDHEN, CDR2 SYDVKM. Trimming pared 5 bases from V and 0 bases from J, leaving 11 bases between. Whole-study findings and limits: Monozygotic CF twins shared more identical nucleotide clonotypes than unrelated patients. Co-twins had the most similar V usage for 13 of 16 pairs, J for 8. Age, concordance and disease severity did not associate with shared CDR3 numbers.

This receptor was obtained from a girl aged 2 to 10 with cystic fibrosis. Material: blood. The chain joins TRBV28 to TRBJ1-5; D unresolved. For the CDR3, the DNA is TGTGCCAGCAGTAAACAGATCTTTAGCAATCAGCCCCAGCATTTT. This sequence encodes CASSKQIFSNQPQHF.